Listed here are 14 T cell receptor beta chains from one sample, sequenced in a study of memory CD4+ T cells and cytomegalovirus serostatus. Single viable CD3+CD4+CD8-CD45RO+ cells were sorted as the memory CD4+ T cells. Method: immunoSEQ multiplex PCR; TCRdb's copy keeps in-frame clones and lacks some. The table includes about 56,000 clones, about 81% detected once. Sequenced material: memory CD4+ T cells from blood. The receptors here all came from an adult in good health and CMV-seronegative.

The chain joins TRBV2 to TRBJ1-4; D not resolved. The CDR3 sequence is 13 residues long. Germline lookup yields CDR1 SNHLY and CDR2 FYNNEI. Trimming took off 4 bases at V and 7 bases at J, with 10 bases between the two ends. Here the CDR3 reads CASSGRMGEKLFF. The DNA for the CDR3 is TGTGCCAGCAGTGGCAGGATGGGTGAAAAACTGTTTTTT.

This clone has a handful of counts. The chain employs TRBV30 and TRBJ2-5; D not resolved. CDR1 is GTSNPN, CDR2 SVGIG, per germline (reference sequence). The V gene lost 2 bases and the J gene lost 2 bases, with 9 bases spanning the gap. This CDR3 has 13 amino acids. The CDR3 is CAWSRVLQETQYF. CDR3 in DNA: TGTGCCTGGAGTCGGGTCTTACAAGAGACCCAGTACTTC.

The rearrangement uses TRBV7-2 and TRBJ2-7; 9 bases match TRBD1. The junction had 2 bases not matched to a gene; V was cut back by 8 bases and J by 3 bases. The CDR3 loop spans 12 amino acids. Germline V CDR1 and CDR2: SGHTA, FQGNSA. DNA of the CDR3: TGTGCCAGCGCGACAGGGGGCTACGAGCAGTACTTC. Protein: CASATGGYEQYF.

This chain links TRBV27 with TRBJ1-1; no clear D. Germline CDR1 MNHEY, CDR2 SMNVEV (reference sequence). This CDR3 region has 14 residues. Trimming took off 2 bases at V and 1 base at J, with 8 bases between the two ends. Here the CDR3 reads CASSLRGPNTEAFF. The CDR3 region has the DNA TGTGCCAGCAGTTTAAGAGGGCCGAACACTGAAGCTTTCTTT.

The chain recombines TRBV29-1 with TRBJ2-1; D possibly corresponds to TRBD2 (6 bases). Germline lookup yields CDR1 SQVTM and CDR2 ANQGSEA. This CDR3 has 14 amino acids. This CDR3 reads CTFRGGTFSTEQFF. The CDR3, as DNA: TGCACCTTTAGAGGAGGGACTTTTTCCACTGAGCAGTTCTTC.

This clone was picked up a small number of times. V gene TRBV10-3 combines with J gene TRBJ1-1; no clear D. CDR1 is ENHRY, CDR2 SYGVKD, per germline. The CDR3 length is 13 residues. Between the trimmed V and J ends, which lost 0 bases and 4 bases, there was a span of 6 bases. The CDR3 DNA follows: TGTGCCATCAGTGAGTCGGAGGGCACTGAAGCTTTCTTT. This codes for CAISESEGTEAFF.

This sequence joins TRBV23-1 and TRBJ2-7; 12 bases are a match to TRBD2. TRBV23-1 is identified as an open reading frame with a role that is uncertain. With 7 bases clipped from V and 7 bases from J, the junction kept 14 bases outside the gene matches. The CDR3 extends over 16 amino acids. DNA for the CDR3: TGCGCCAGCACCCTTCTCGGGACTAGCGGGCCCGGTGAGCAGTACTTC. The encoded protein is CASTLLGTSGPGEQYF.

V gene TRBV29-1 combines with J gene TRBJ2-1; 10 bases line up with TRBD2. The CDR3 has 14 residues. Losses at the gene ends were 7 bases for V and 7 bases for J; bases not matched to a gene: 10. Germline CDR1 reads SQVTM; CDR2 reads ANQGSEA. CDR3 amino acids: CSALTAGGRNEQFF. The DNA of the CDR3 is TGCAGCGCCCTCACAGCGGGGGGGCGGAATGAGCAGTTCTTC.

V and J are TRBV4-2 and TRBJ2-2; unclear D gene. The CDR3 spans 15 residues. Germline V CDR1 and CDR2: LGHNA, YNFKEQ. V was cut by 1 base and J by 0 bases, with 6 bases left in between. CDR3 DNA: TGTGCCAGCAGCCAAGGGACGGCGAACACCGGGGAGCTGTTTTTT. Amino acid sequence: CASSQGTANTGELFF.

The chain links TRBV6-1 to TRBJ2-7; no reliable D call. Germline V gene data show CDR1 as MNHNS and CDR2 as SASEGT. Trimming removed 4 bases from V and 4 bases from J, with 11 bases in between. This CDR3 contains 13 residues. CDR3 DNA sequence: TGTGCCAGCAGTGTGTGGGATCCATACGAGCAGTACTTC. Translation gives CASSVWDPYEQYF.

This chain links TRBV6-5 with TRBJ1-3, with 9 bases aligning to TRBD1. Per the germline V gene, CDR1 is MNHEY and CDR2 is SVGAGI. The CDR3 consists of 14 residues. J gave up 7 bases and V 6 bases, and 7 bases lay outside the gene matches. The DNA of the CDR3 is TGTGCCAGCAGGGGAGGGACAGGGCACAACACCATATATTTT. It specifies CASRGGTGHNTIYF.

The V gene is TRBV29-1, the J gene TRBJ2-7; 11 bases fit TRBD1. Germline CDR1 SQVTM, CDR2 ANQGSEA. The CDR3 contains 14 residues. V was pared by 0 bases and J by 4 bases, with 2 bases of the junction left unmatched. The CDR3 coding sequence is TGCAGCGTTGAAGATGGGACAGGGGGGTACGAGCAGTACTTC. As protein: CSVEDGTGGYEQYF.

The CDR3 DNA is TGCGCCAGCAGGCCGGGACTAGCGAATAATGAGCAGTTCTTC. This encodes CASRPGLANNEQFF. The chain recombines TRBV5-1 with TRBJ2-1; 10 nucleotides agree with TRBD2. After removal of 5 bases from V and 7 bases from J, the junction contained 6 bases not matched to a gene. Per the germline V gene, CDR1 is SGHRS and CDR2 is YFSETQ. CDR3 length: 14 amino acids.

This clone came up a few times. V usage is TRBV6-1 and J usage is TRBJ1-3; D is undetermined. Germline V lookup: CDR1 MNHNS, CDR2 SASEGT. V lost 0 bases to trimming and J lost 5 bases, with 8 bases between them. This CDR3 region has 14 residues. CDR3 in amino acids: CASSEASYRNTIYF. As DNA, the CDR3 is TGTGCCAGCAGTGAAGCGAGTTATAGAAACACCATATATTTT.